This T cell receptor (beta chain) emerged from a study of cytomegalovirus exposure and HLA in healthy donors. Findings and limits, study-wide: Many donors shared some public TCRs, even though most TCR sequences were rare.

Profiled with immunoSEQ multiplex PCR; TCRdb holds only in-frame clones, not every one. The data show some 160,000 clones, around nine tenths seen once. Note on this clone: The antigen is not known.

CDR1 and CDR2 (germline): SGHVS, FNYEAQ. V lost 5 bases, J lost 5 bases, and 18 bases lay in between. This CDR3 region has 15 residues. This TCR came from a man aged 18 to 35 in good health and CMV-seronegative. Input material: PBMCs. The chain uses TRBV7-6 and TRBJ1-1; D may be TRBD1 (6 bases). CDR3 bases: TGTGCCAGCAGCATAGAGACAGGCTTTGGGACTGAAGCTTTCTTT. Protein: CASSIETGFGTEAFF.